Listed below are T cell receptor beta chains from one sample, sequenced in a study of blood T cells in healthy people across ages. TCRdb re-derived calls from the 5' RACE reads in MiXCR, one entry per CDR3 protein. The sample carries about a million distinct CDR3 sequences, roughly 50% recorded once. The sample comprised blood. These receptors were collected from a woman aged 55-69 years in good health. Each CDR3 is given without its conserved first and last residue. Fields, in order: J gene, V gene, clone size, CDR3 protein. Clone size is stated in some rows and not others, as once, few, many or a class when expanded.

j_call: TRBJ2-3
v_call: TRBV6-5
clone_size: -
cdr3_aa: ASSSSGRDTQY

j_call: TRBJ2-3
v_call: TRBV29-1
clone_size: few
cdr3_aa: SGDSGTLSDTQY

j_call: TRBJ2-1
v_call: TRBV5-6
clone_size: -
cdr3_aa: ASSFRGLEQF

j_call: TRBJ2-7
v_call: TRBV7-8
clone_size: -
cdr3_aa: ASTLGGGSAYEQY

j_call: TRBJ1-1
v_call: TRBV20-1
clone_size: -
cdr3_aa: SAPGQLNTEAF

j_call: TRBJ2-7
v_call: TRBV4-2
clone_size: -
cdr3_aa: ASSQAVTAYEQY

j_call: TRBJ1-1
v_call: TRBV29-1
clone_size: few
cdr3_aa: SADRQGRSNTEAF

j_call: TRBJ2-7
v_call: TRBV4-1
clone_size: -
cdr3_aa: ASSQLISGGSYEQY

j_call: TRBJ1-5
v_call: TRBV3-1
clone_size: few
cdr3_aa: ASSQGQYQPQH

j_call: TRBJ2-7
v_call: TRBV28
clone_size: -
cdr3_aa: ASSFFEGIGYEQY

j_call: TRBJ2-5
v_call: TRBV29-1
clone_size: -
cdr3_aa: SVVRRVTYNEQY

j_call: TRBJ2-7
v_call: TRBV7-2
clone_size: -
cdr3_aa: ASSAARGLAGEQY

j_call: TRBJ2-3
v_call: TRBV15
clone_size: -
cdr3_aa: ATSRDKQHTDTQY

j_call: TRBJ2-1
v_call: TRBV13
clone_size: -
cdr3_aa: ASSFPRIASSYNEQF

j_call: TRBJ1-5
v_call: TRBV6-5
clone_size: -
cdr3_aa: ASSPGSSYQPQH

j_call: TRBJ2-7
v_call: TRBV6-5
clone_size: -
cdr3_aa: ASGLGNEQY

j_call: TRBJ1-2
v_call: TRBV14
clone_size: -
cdr3_aa: ASSRAGYRYGYT

j_call: TRBJ2-7
v_call: TRBV9
clone_size: many
cdr3_aa: ASTKGTDSYEQY

j_call: TRBJ2-3
v_call: TRBV20-1
clone_size: -
cdr3_aa: SARDHLATTDTQY

j_call: TRBJ1-1
v_call: TRBV27
clone_size: -
cdr3_aa: ASSHTGFEAF